The 20 T cell receptor beta chains in this list originate from one sample, sequenced in a study of CD8+ T cells in alopecia areata. cDNA serving as the sequencing template came from extracted, reverse transcribed RNA. This table comes from immunoSEQ multiplex PCR, and its TCRdb copy is limited to in-frame clones, with some not included. The sample lists fewer than 250,000 clones, 64% occurring once. Indicated treatment: oral pan-JAK inhibitor, 5-10 mg twice daily. The starting material was CD4+ T cells sorted from blood, obtained between weeks 49 and 50, from a patient treated with tofacitinib. The receptors here all came from a human donor with alopecia areata.

This chain joins TRBV30 and TRBJ1-4; D not certain. The CDR3 has 15 amino acids. Germline CDR1 GTSNPN, CDR2 SVGIG (reference sequence). The V end lost 0 bases, the J end lost 8 bases, and 16 bases lay between the germline ends. CDR3 DNA sequence: TGTGCCTGGAGTGTACTAGGAAGTTTCGAGGAAAAACTGTTTTTT. Its protein product is CAWSVLGSFEEKLFF.

The chain couples TRBV27 to TRBJ2-1; maybe TRBD2 (7 bases). Germline V gene sequence: CDR1 MNHEY, CDR2 SMNVEV (reference sequence). There are 15 residues in the CDR3. V dropped 3 bases and J dropped 4 bases, with 13 bases sitting between them. CDR3 amino acids: CASSLGGGPYNEQFF. The CDR3 DNA reads as TGTGCCAGCAGTTTGGGCGGGGGCCCTTACAATGAGCAGTTCTTC.

The chain joins TRBV29-1 to TRBJ2-4; D possibly uses TRBD1 or TRBD2 (5 bases each). Germline lookup yields CDR1 SQVTM and CDR2 ANQGSEA. V was pared by 5 bases and J by 7 bases, with 9 bases between. This CDR3 is 11 amino acids long. CDR3 in DNA: TGCAGCGTTACCGGGACGAACATTCAGTACTTC. Residues: CSVTGTNIQYF.

V gene TRBV9 combines with J gene TRBJ1-1, with D possibly being TRBD1 (5 bases). V was shortened by 7 bases and J by 1 base, with 11 bases between the two germline ends. The germline CDR1 and CDR2 sequences are SGDLS and YYNGEE. CDR3 size: 13 residues. CDR3 coding DNA: TGTGCCAGCCGCAGGGTTGCGAACACTGAAGCTTTCTTT. Translation: CASRRVANTEAFF.

This chain joins TRBV5-1 and TRBJ2-5; perhaps D is TRBD1 or TRBD2 (6 bases each). V gave up 0 bases and J gave up 5 bases, with 11 bases separating them. This CDR3 is built from 14 residues. The germline gives CDR1 SGHRS, CDR2 YFSETQ. CDR3 bases: TGCGCCAGCAGCTTGGAGGGGGGCCGGGAGACCCAGTACTTC. Protein product: CASSLEGGRETQYF.

The chain joins TRBV15 to TRBJ2-1; a weak D match, TRBD2 (6 bases). The CDR3 is made up of 16 amino acids. The ends were cut back, 3 bases at V and 0 bases at J, with 12 bases in the middle. Germline assignment: CDR1 LNHNV and CDR2 YYDKDF (reference sequence). CDR3 nucleotide sequence: TGTGCCACCAGCAGCTGGGACTCCCGCTCCTACAATGAGCAGTTCTTC. Protein: CATSSWDSRSYNEQFF. The full variable domain, with the rest looked up from reference TRBV15 and TRBJ2-1, is DAMVIQNPRYQVTQFGKPVTLSCSQTLNHNVMYWYQQKSSQAPKLLFHYYDKDFNNEADTPDNFQSRRPNTSFCFLDIRSPGLGDTAMYLCATSSWDSRSYNEQFFGPGTRLTVL.

This clone appeared a few times. V and J are TRBV12-5 and TRBJ2-2, with D perhaps matching TRBD1 (6 bases). This CDR3 is 15 amino acids long. CDR1 and CDR2 from the germline V gene are LGHNT and FRNRAP. V was trimmed by 6 bases and J by 0 bases, leaving 11 bases between them. CDR3: CASGRTGSNTGELFF. CDR3 sequence (DNA): TGTGCTAGTGGCCGTACAGGGTCGAACACCGGGGAGCTGTTTTTT.

In its sample, this clone was seen a few times. The rearrangement links TRBV5-1 to TRBJ1-4; D ambiguous. The CDR3 has 15 residues. Trimming removed 3 bases at V and 3 bases at J, with 12 bases between. CDR1 and CDR2 (germline): SGHRS, YFSETQ. The CDR3 DNA follows: TGCGCCAGCAGCTCTACGGCAGACCCTAATGAAAAACTGTTTTTT. It specifies CASSSTADPNEKLFF. Drawing the rest from reference TRBV5-1 and TRBJ1-4, the complete variable domain is KAGVTQTPRYLIKTRGQQVTLSCSPISGHRSVSWYQQTPGQGLQFLFEYFSETQRNKGNFPGRFSGRQFSNSRSEMNVSTLELGDSALYLCASSSTADPNEKLFFGSGTQLSVL.

This chain connects TRBV29-1 to TRBJ2-5, with 9 bases fitting TRBD1. The junction had 6 bases not matched to a gene; V was cut back by 8 bases and J by 2 bases. Germline CDR1 is SQVTM and CDR2 is ANQGSEA. CDR3 size: 13 residues. The DNA for the CDR3 is TGCAGCACCGGGACAGGGCCTCAAGAGACCCAGTACTTC. It codes for CSTGTGPQETQYF.

This chain connects TRBV30 to TRBJ2-7, with TRBD1 identical over 9 bases. The germline V gene encodes CDR1 GTSNPN and CDR2 SVGIG (reference sequence). J gave up 3 bases and V 1 base, and 4 bases lay outside the gene matches. This CDR3 has 14 residues. The CDR3 coding sequence is TGTGCCTGGAGTGGAACAGGGGGCGGCTACGAGCAGTACTTC. Its protein is CAWSGTGGGYEQYF.

V usage is TRBV7-3 and J usage is TRBJ2-1; TRBD1 or TRBD2 may be the D gene (6 bases each). Germline V gene lookup returns CDR1 SGHTA and CDR2 FQGTGA. Trimming left V 5 bases short and J 6 bases short, with 17 bases between. This CDR3 contains 15 residues. The CDR3 here is CASSPRGGGSNEQFF. CDR3 in DNA: TGTGCCAGCAGCCCCAGGGGCGGAGGGTCCAATGAGCAGTTCTTC.

This clone occurred many times. V and J are TRBV25-1 and TRBJ2-1, with D hard to call. V lost 3 bases to trimming and J lost 4 bases, with 10 bases between them. There are 14 residues in the CDR3. The germline V gene encodes CDR1 MGHDK and CDR2 SYGVNS. CDR3 coding DNA: TGTGCCAGCAGTGATTTCGGCGGATACAATGAGCAGTTCTTC. Its protein product is CASSDFGGYNEQFF.

CDR3 loop: CASSLRAGGNEAFF. Here the CDR3 DNA reads TGTGCCAGCAGCCTTCGGGCAGGGGGTAATGAAGCTTTCTTT. The V and J genes are TRBV27 and TRBJ1-1, with 7 positions matching TRBD1. This CDR3 contains 14 residues. Germline loops: CDR1 MNHEY, CDR2 SMNVEV (reference sequence). With V trimmed by 6 bases and J by 7 bases, 11 bases remained unmatched.

This chain connects TRBV5-1 to TRBJ2-6; no definite D call. V lost 5 bases to trimming and J lost 2 bases, with 8 bases between them. The CDR3 totals 14 residues. Looked up from germline, CDR1 is SGHRS and CDR2 is YFSETQ. CDR3 in amino acids: CASSPSAGANVLTF. CDR3 bases: TGCGCCAGCAGTCCTTCCGCTGGGGCCAACGTCCTGACTTTC.

This chain joins TRBV7-2 and TRBJ2-7; TRBD1 matches 11 bases. CDR3 size: 16 residues. Germline CDR1 is SGHTA and CDR2 is FQGNSA. V lost 0 bases, J lost 5 bases, and 6 bases stayed unmatched. CDR3 residues: CASSLAPGQGAHEQYF. Here the CDR3 DNA reads TGTGCCAGCAGCTTAGCGCCTGGACAGGGGGCCCACGAGCAGTACTTC.

This chain uses TRBV7-9 with TRBJ2-4; D remains unclear. This CDR3 has 14 residues. V dropped 1 base and J dropped 9 bases, with 13 bases sitting between them. The V gene's germline CDR1 is SEHNR and CDR2 FQNEAQ (reference sequence). CDR3 residues: CASSLERTEAIQYF. The CDR3 DNA sequence: TGTGCCAGCAGCTTAGAAAGGACCGAGGCCATTCAGTACTTC.

This chain connects TRBV7-3 to TRBJ2-5, with TRBD2 matching 8 bases. Germline lookup yields CDR1 SGHTA and CDR2 FQGTGA. This CDR3 is built from 14 residues. J was trimmed by 5 bases and V by 5 bases; bases with no gene match: 7. The CDR3 sequence: CASSRGGARETQYF. CDR3 bases: TGTGCCAGCAGCCGGGGGGGCGCCCGGGAGACCCAGTACTTC.

The gene calls are TRBV29-1 and TRBJ2-4; TRBD2 matches at 10 bases. Germline loops: CDR1 SQVTM, CDR2 ANQGSEA. Germline trimming cut 6 bases from V and 4 bases from J; bases unmatched to any gene: 9. This CDR3 is 15 amino acids long. CDR3 nucleotides: TGCAGCGTCGAGAGCGGGGGGGCGGCTAAAAACATTCAGTACTTC. Amino acid sequence: CSVESGGAAKNIQYF.

This clone has a single count. One end of the junction is discordant with germline, which a read error may explain. The chain combines TRBV4-3 with TRBJ2-7, with a weak D call TRBD2 (6 bases). Per the germline V gene, CDR1 is LGHNA and CDR2 is YSLEER. This CDR3 has 13 amino acids. This CDR3 reads CASSPGVSNEQYF. The CDR3 DNA sequence: TGCGCCAGCAGCCCGGGGGTCTCCAACGAGCAGTACTTC.

This clone was detected once. The rearrangement uses TRBV30 and TRBJ2-3; 10 bases line up with TRBD2. The germline CDR1 and CDR2 sequences are GTSNPN and SVGIG (reference sequence). The CDR3 covers 14 residues. J was trimmed by 8 bases and V by 4 bases; bases with no gene match: 9. The CDR3, as DNA: TGTGCCTGGACGGTAGCGGGGGGCCAAGGTACGCAGTATTTT. It is translated as CAWTVAGGQGTQYF.